This T cell receptor (beta chain) was documented in a study of identical twins. General study findings and limits: Memory repertoires showed no such pattern, whereas abundant cord blood beta clonotypes carried fewer insertions.

Regarding this clonotype: Its antigen remains unknown.

Template switching added a universal primer site; cDNA carried unique molecular identifiers. MiXCR was run by TCRdb on the 5' RACE reads, yielding one entry per CDR3 protein. The sample records about 810,000 distinct CDR3 sequences, around an eighth being singletons. V was pared by 5 bases and J by 1 base, with 9 bases between. Per germline, CDR1 LGHDT and CDR2 YNNKEL (reference sequence). CDR3 length: 13 residues. These same records also appear under a second study, on yellow fever vaccine responses in identical twins.

The sequenced sample consisted of PBMCs. The V call is TRBV3-1, the J call TRBJ2-7; D possibly corresponds to TRBD2 (6 bases). The sequence was obtained from a woman aged 18 to 35 in good health. The CDR3 is CASSMRDSYEQYF. The DNA of the CDR3 is TGTGCCAGCAGCATGCGGGATTCCTACGAGCAGTACTTC.